The TCR beta chain under discussion was sequenced for a study of blood T cell repertoires in COVID-19. Background on the study: Nucleic acid was either cDNA or gDNA, and it came from T cells, B-cell-depleted T cells, or PBMCs.

In germline, CDR1 is SGHTS, CDR2 YDEGEE. This CDR3 has 16 residues. Trimming removed 4 bases from V and 2 bases from J; junction bases left unmatched: 6. In the original analysis: Amplification of reference gene primers was used by the study to estimate nucleated cell counts. TCRdb's table, derived via immunoSEQ multiplex PCR, lists solely in-frame clones and lacks some. The V and J calls and clone size are taken from that table; D and trimming were inferred from the DNA. The sample contains under 500,000 clones, about 89% of which appear only once. This sequence originates from a woman in her 30s with acute or convalescent COVID-19. The source material was peripheral blood. The J gene is TRBJ2-1, the V gene TRBV5-8, with 10 positions matching TRBD1. The CDR3 region has the DNA TGTGCCAGCAGCCTGGTGGGACAGGGGCCCTACAATGAGCAGTTCTTC. It translates to CASSLVGQGPYNEQFF.